This T cell receptor (beta chain) was captured by sequencing in a study of shared clonotypes between healthy human individuals. General study results and limits: Sharing across four donors was seen in 4% to 6.5% of naive CD4 clonotypes. Sequencing depth was a factor that was expected to affect clonotype sharing among donors.

On this clone itself: Its antigen remains unknown.

The CDR3 runs to 16 residues. Germline CDR1 and CDR2: SGHTA and FQGNSA. Unmatched junction bases numbered 5, after V lost 4 bases and J lost 1 base. In the CD4+ fraction, cells were divided into CD45RA+ naive and CD45RA-negative memory subsets. Produced via immunoSEQ multiplex PCR; TCRdb's table is partial and in-frame only. The sample gives 2 million to 3 million clones, roughly nine tenths of which show up once; around 0.15% is in the top ten. The sequence derives from a man aged 18 to 29 in good health. The sample was naive CD4+ T cells sorted from blood. This sample's subset: CD45RA+ positively selected. This chain uses TRBV7-2 with TRBJ2-1, with TRBD2 matching 9 bases. CDR3 amino acids: CASSSASGISYNEQFF. DNA of the CDR3: TGTGCCAGCAGCTCGGCTAGCGGGATATCCTACAATGAGCAGTTCTTC.